The rows below give T cell receptor beta chains drawn from one sample of a study of cytomegalovirus exposure and HLA in healthy donors. Produced via immunoSEQ multiplex PCR; TCRdb's table is partial and in-frame only. There are some 130,000 clones in the sample; 75% to 85% occur only once, and 1% lies in the top ten. What was sequenced was PBMCs. These receptors all stem from a middle-aged man in good health and CMV-seronegative. Both conserved end residues are part of each CDR3. The order of the fields is V gene, J gene, D gene, clone size, CDR3 protein, CDR3 DNA. The D gene is left open where the match is weak. Clone size appears in some rows only: once, few, many, or a class for an expanded clone.

V: TRBV13
J: TRBJ2-7
D: -
size: -
CDR3: CASSFRGAYEQYF
DNA: TGTGCCAGCAGCTTCAGGGGGGCTTACGAGCAGTACTTC

V: TRBV27
J: TRBJ2-3
D: TRBD2
size: few
CDR3: CASSLRVGGTADTQYF
DNA: TGTGCCAGCAGTTTAAGAGTGGGGGGGACGGCAGATACGCAGTATTTT

V: TRBV2
J: TRBJ2-7
D: -
size: -
CDR3: CASSEEAGAPYEQYF
DNA: TGTGCCAGCAGTGAAGAGGCGGGGGCCCCTTACGAGCAGTACTTC

V: TRBV6-6
J: TRBJ2-7
D: TRBD1
size: -
CDR3: CASSYGTGGSYEQYF
DNA: TGTGCCAGCAGTTACGGGACAGGGGGATCCTACGAGCAGTACTTC

V: TRBV5-1
J: TRBJ1-1
D: -
size: -
CDR3: CASSWTGDTEAFF
DNA: TGCGCCAGCAGCTGGACGGGAGACACTGAAGCTTTCTTT

V: TRBV2
J: TRBJ2-3
D: TRBD2
size: -
CDR3: CASSGALAASTDTQYF
DNA: TGTGCCAGCAGTGGCGCCCTAGCGGCTAGCACAGATACGCAGTATTTT

V: TRBV28
J: TRBJ2-7
D: TRBD1
size: few
CDR3: CASSPGGEGARDYEQYF
DNA: TGTGCCAGCAGCCCCGGTGGTGAGGGGGCCCGCGATTACGAGCAGTACTTC

V: TRBV5-1
J: TRBJ2-3
D: TRBD2
size: -
CDR3: CASSLAGGFRGDTQYF
DNA: TGCGCCAGCAGCTTGGCCGGGGGGTTTCGTGGAGATACGCAGTATTTT

V: TRBV5-1
J: TRBJ1-2
D: TRBD1
size: few
CDR3: CASSPPGQTYGYTF
DNA: TGCGCCAGCAGCCCGCCGGGACAGACATATGGCTACACCTTC

V: TRBV23-1
J: TRBJ2-7
D: -
size: -
CDR3: CASSPPGHRYEQYF
DNA: TGCGCCAGCAGTCCACCGGGACACCGCTACGAGCAGTACTTC

V: TRBV6-6
J: TRBJ2-3
D: TRBD2
size: -
CDR3: CASTLAGVTDTQYF
DNA: TGTGCCAGCACCCTAGCGGGAGTAACAGATACGCAGTATTTT

V: TRBV5-1
J: TRBJ1-4
D: TRBD1
size: -
CDR3: CASSSRQTGGENEKLFF
DNA: TGCGCCAGCAGCTCTCGACAGACAGGGGGCGAGAATGAAAAACTGTTTTTT

V: TRBV19
J: TRBJ1-1
D: -
size: -
CDR3: CASSIGQGIPEAFF
DNA: TGTGCCAGTAGTATTGGGCAGGGGATCCCTGAAGCTTTCTTT

V: TRBV4-2
J: TRBJ2-3
D: TRBD2
size: -
CDR3: CASSPGTSGTDTQYF
DNA: TGTGCCAGCAGCCCGGGGACTAGCGGAACTGATACGCAGTATTTT

V: TRBV30
J: TRBJ1-3
D: TRBD1
size: once
CDR3: CAWRGQGFNGNTIYF
DNA: TGTGCCTGGAGGGGACAGGGGTTTAATGGTAACACCATATATTTT

V: TRBV29-1
J: TRBJ1-2
D: TRBD1
size: -
CDR3: CSAGGTVGYTF
DNA: TGCAGCGCGGGAGGGACAGTTGGCTACACCTTC

V: TRBV2
J: TRBJ1-5
D: TRBD1
size: -
CDR3: CASRTRQGQPQHF
DNA: TGTGCCAGCAGGACGCGACAGGGCCAGCCCCAGCATTTT

V: TRBV5-4
J: TRBJ1-3
D: TRBD1
size: -
CDR3: CASSFRTGVGNTIYF
DNA: TGTGCCAGCAGCTTCCGGACAGGAGTTGGAAACACCATATATTTT

V: TRBV5-1
J: TRBJ1-2
D: TRBD1
size: -
CDR3: CASNPDRAYGYTF
DNA: TGCGCCAGCAATCCGGACAGGGCGTATGGCTACACCTTC

V: TRBV28
J: TRBJ2-3
D: TRBD2
size: -
CDR3: CAGIPPPGTITDTQYF
DNA: TGTGCCGGCATCCCCCCTCCCGGGACTATCACAGATACGCAGTATTTT

V: TRBV28
J: TRBJ2-7
D: -
size: -
CDR3: CASGTYSYEQYF
DNA: TGTGCCTCCGGGACTTACTCCTACGAGCAGTACTTC

V: TRBV7-9
J: TRBJ1-1
D: TRBD1
size: -
CDR3: CASSFQTGAENTEAFF
DNA: TGTGCCAGCAGCTTTCAGACAGGGGCCGAGAACACTGAAGCTTTCTTT

V: TRBV11-2
J: TRBJ2-5
D: -
size: -
CDR3: CASSLDREETQYF
DNA: TGTGCCAGCAGCTTAGACAGGGAAGAGACCCAGTACTTC

V: TRBV27
J: TRBJ2-3
D: -
size: -
CDR3: CASNAQRASTDTQYF
DNA: TGTGCCAGCAACGCCCAGCGGGCCAGCACAGATACGCAGTATTTT

V: TRBV7-9
J: TRBJ2-7
D: -
size: once
CDR3: CASSLANTGEQYF
DNA: TGTGCCAGCAGCTTAGCGAACACGGGCGAGCAGTACTTC

V: TRBV6-1
J: TRBJ2-7
D: TRBD1
size: -
CDR3: CASKPGTGRDEQYF
DNA: TGTGCCAGCAAACCCGGGACAGGGAGGGACGAGCAGTACTTC

V: TRBV25-1
J: TRBJ1-3
D: TRBD1
size: few
CDR3: CASSEYSGTDSGNTIYF
DNA: TGTGCCAGCAGTGAATATAGTGGGACAGACTCTGGAAACACCATATATTTT

V: TRBV5-1
J: TRBJ2-7
D: -
size: -
CDR3: CASSPGARKDGEQYF
DNA: TGCGCCAGCAGCCCTGGTGCTAGAAAAGACGGAGAGCAGTACTTC

V: TRBV7-9
J: TRBJ1-1
D: -
size: -
CDR3: CASIPTSQVNTEAFF
DNA: TGTGCCAGCATACCAACAAGCCAGGTAAACACTGAAGCTTTCTTT

V: TRBV5-6
J: TRBJ1-2
D: TRBD1
size: -
CDR3: CASSLGTGNDYGYTF
DNA: TGTGCCAGCAGCTTAGGGACAGGGAACGACTATGGCTACACCTTC

V: TRBV10-2
J: TRBJ1-3
D: TRBD1
size: -
CDR3: CASSSTGAGNTIYF
DNA: TGCGCCAGCAGTTCGACAGGGGCTGGAAACACCATATATTTT

V: TRBV25-1
J: TRBJ2-3
D: TRBD1
size: -
CDR3: CASSWTGGTDTQYF
DNA: TGTGCCAGCAGTTGGACAGGGGGCACAGATACGCAGTATTTT

V: TRBV11-2
J: TRBJ2-3
D: -
size: -
CDR3: CASTSFTDTQYF
DNA: TGTGCCAGCACGAGCTTCACAGATACGCAGTATTTT

V: TRBV4-2
J: TRBJ1-2
D: -
size: -
CDR3: CASSQGGPGYGYTF
DNA: TGTGCCAGCAGCCAAGGGGGGCCTGGCTATGGCTACACCTTC

V: TRBV19
J: TRBJ2-7
D: TRBD1
size: -
CDR3: CASSIGTGASYEQYF
DNA: TGTGCCAGTAGTATTGGGACAGGGGCAAGTTACGAGCAGTACTTC

V: TRBV29-1
J: TRBJ1-1
D: -
size: -
CDR3: CSVGSGVGSYEAFF
DNA: TGCAGCGTTGGGTCGGGAGTTGGTTCTTATGAAGCTTTCTTT

V: TRBV27
J: TRBJ2-5
D: -
size: -
CDR3: CASSPRGGGETQYF
DNA: TGTGCCAGCAGTCCCCGGGGAGGGGGAGAGACCCAGTACTTC

V: TRBV7-9
J: TRBJ2-6
D: -
size: -
CDR3: CSSNPSGSGANVLTF
DNA: TGTTCCAGCAACCCGTCGGGTTCTGGGGCCAACGTCCTGACTTTC

V: TRBV2
J: TRBJ1-4
D: TRBD1
size: -
CDR3: CASSWTGYEKLFF
DNA: TGTGCCAGCAGCTGGACAGGGTACGAAAAACTGTTTTTT

V: TRBV11-2
J: TRBJ2-3
D: TRBD2
size: few
CDR3: CASSLGLAGGDTQYF
DNA: TGTGCCAGCAGCTTGGGACTAGCGGGAGGGGATACGCAGTATTTT

V: TRBV10-3
J: TRBJ1-1
D: TRBD1
size: -
CDR3: CAISDRGLNTEAFF
DNA: TGTGCCATCAGTGACAGGGGGCTGAACACTGAAGCTTTCTTT

V: TRBV18
J: TRBJ2-3
D: TRBD2
size: -
CDR3: CASSPPLASTDTQYF
DNA: TGTGCCAGCTCACCACCACTAGCGAGCACAGATACGCAGTATTTT

V: TRBV19
J: TRBJ1-1
D: -
size: -
CDR3: CASTETQVTNTEAFF
DNA: TGTGCCAGTACAGAGACACAGGTTACGAACACTGAAGCTTTCTTT

V: TRBV30
J: TRBJ1-1
D: -
size: -
CDR3: CAWSVPGGAFF
DNA: TGTGCCTGGAGTGTCCCCGGGGGTGCTTTCTTT

V: TRBV25-1
J: TRBJ2-2
D: -
size: -
CDR3: CASSESRPGTGELFF
DNA: TGTGCCAGCAGTGAAAGCCGTCCGGGCACCGGGGAGCTGTTTTTT

V: TRBV6-6
J: TRBJ1-5
D: TRBD1
size: -
CDR3: CASSPGQGVRQPQHF
DNA: TGTGCCAGCAGCCCCGGACAGGGGGTACGTCAGCCCCAGCATTTT

V: TRBV6-1
J: TRBJ1-2
D: TRBD1
size: -
CDR3: CASSPGTGNGYGYTF
DNA: TGTGCCAGCAGTCCCGGGACAGGGAATGGCTATGGCTACACCTTC

V: TRBV5-1
J: TRBJ2-7
D: TRBD1
size: -
CDR3: CASSPEGQGAYEQYF
DNA: TGCGCCAGCAGCCCGGAGGGACAGGGAGCCTACGAGCAGTACTTC

V: TRBV5-1
J: TRBJ2-3
D: -
size: -
CDR3: CASSLRGGATDTQYF
DNA: TGCGCCAGCAGCTTGCGCGGCGGAGCCACAGATACGCAGTATTTT

V: TRBV1
J: TRBJ1-5
D: -
size: -
CDR3: CTSTTAGTGLLDGNQPQHF
DNA: TGCACCAGCACTACAGCCGGGACAGGACTTTTAGATGGCAATCAGCCCCAGCATTTT

V: TRBV6-5
J: TRBJ1-5
D: TRBD1
size: medium-sized
CDR3: CASSGTGEKPQHF
DNA: TGTGCCAGCAGTGGGACAGGGGAGAAGCCCCAGCATTTT

V: TRBV23-1
J: TRBJ2-6
D: TRBD1
size: -
CDR3: CASNPGQGSPGANVLTF
DNA: TGCGCCAGCAACCCGGGACAGGGTAGCCCTGGGGCCAACGTCCTGACTTTC

V: TRBV6-6
J: TRBJ2-7
D: -
size: -
CDR3: CASSDSGVSEQYF
DNA: TGTGCCAGCAGCGACTCGGGGGTTTCCGAGCAGTACTTC

V: TRBV28
J: TRBJ1-2
D: -
size: -
CDR3: CASMTSENYYGYTF
DNA: TGTGCCAGCATGACATCCGAAAACTACTATGGCTACACCTTC

V: TRBV6-1
J: TRBJ1-3
D: -
size: -
CDR3: CASSVLLQGDSGNTIYF
DNA: TGTGCCAGCAGTGTACTCCTACAGGGAGACTCTGGAAACACCATATATTTT

V: TRBV29-1
J: TRBJ1-1
D: -
size: -
CDR3: CSVEDQTQGEAFF
DNA: TGCAGCGTTGAAGATCAAACTCAGGGTGAAGCTTTCTTT

V: TRBV4-1
J: TRBJ2-5
D: TRBD2
size: -
CDR3: CASSQGGGAGKTQYF
DNA: TGCGCCAGCAGCCAAGGCGGGGGGGCCGGAAAGACCCAGTACTTC

V: TRBV18
J: TRBJ2-1
D: TRBD1
size: -
CDR3: CASSPPGQNYNEQFF
DNA: TGTGCCAGCTCACCACCGGGACAGAACTACAATGAGCAGTTCTTC

V: TRBV4-1
J: TRBJ1-6
D: TRBD1
size: -
CDR3: CASSRLQGDSLHF
DNA: TGCGCCAGCAGCCGCCTACAGGGGGATTCCCTCCACTTT